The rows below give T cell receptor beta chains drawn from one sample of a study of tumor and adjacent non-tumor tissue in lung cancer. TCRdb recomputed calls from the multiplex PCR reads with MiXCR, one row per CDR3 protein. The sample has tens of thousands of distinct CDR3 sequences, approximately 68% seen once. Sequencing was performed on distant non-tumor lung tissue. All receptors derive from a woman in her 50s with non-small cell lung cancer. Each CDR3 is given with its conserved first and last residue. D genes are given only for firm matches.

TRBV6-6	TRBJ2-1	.	TGTGCCAGCAGTTGCGGGCGGGTCTACAATGAGCAGTTCTTT	CASSCGRVYNEQFF
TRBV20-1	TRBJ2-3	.	TGCAGTGCTGGAGGGGTGAGGCAGGGCGATAGCACATATACGCAGTATTTT	CSAGGVRQGDSTYTQYF
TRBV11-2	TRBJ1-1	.	TGTGCCTGCGGCGCAATAGGGGATGGGGGCACTGAAGCTTTCTTT	CACGAIGDGGTEAFF
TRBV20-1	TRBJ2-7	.	TGCAGTGCCAGCAAGGATGGATTGGGATATGAGCAGTACTTC	CSASKDGLGYEQYF
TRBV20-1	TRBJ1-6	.	TGCAGTGCTCAAGGGCCTCGGGCATGGTCCTATAATTCACCCCTCCACTTT	CSAQGPRAWSYNSPLHF
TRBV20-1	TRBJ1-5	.	TGCAGTGCTAGCCCGCAAGGGGATCGGCCCCAGCATTTT	CSASPQGDRPQHF
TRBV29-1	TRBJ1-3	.	TGCAGCGTTTGGACGGATTCTGAAAACACCACATATTTT	CSVWTDSENTTYF
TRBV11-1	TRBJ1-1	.	TGTGCCAGCAGCTTGAAGGGGTTGAACACTGAAACCTTCTTT	CASSLKGLNTETFF
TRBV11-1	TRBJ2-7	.	TGTGCCAACAGCCCCAGGGCCTACGAGCAGTACTTT	CANSPRAYEQYF
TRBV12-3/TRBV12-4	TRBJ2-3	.	TGTACCAGCAGCCCGCGTGTCCTTCTGGGCACAGATACGCAGTATTTT	CTSSPRVLLGTDTQYF
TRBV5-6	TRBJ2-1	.	TGTGCCAGCAGTTTGAAGGGGAGAGGCAGAACTGGTGAGCAGTTCTTC	CASSLKGRGRTGEQFF
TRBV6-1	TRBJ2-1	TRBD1	TGTGTCAGCAGCGGGTGGGGGGACAGGGGCGATGAGCAATTCTTC	CVSSGWGDRGDEQFF
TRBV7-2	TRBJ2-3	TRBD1	TGTACCAGCAGCTTAAGGGGGCCCGGGCTAGATACGCAGTATTTT	CTSSLRGPGLDTQYF
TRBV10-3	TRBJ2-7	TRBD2	TGTGCCATCATTGAGTTAGCGGGGGGTGAAGAGCAGTACTTC	CAIIELAGGEEQYF
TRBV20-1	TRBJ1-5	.	TGCAGTGTTCAAACAGGGATTAGCAATCAGCCCCAGCAATTT	CSVQTGISNQPQQF
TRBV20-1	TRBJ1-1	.	TGCAGTGCTAGTGACAATGGCAGGAAGAACACCGAAGCTTTCTTT	CSASDNGRKNTEAFF
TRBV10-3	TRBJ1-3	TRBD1	TGTGCTATCAGTGAGACAGGGGACTTTGGAAACACCATATATTTT	CAISETGDFGNTIYF